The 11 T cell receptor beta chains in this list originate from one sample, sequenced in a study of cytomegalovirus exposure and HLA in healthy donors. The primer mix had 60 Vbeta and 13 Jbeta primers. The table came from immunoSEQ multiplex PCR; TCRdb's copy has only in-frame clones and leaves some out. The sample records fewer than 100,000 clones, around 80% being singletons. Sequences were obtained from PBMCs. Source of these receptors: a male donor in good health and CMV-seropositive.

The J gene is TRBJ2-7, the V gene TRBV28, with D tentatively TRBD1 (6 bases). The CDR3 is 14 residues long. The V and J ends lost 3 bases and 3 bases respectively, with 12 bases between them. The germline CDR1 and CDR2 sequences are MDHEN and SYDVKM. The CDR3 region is CASSFHGQIYEQYF. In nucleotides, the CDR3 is TGTGCCAGCAGTTTTCATGGACAGATCTACGAGCAGTACTTC. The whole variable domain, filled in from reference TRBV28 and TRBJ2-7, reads DVKVTQSSRYLVKRTGEKVFLECVQDMDHENMFWYRQDPGLGLRLIYFSYDVKMKEKGDIPEGYSVSREKKERFSLILESASTNQTSMYLCASSFHGQIYEQYFGPGTRLTVT.

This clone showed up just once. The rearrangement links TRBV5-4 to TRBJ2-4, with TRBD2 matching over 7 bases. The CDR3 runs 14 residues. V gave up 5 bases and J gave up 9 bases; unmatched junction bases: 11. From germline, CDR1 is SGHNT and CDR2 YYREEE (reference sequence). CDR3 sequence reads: CASSSTGSGGIQYF. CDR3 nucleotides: TGTGCCAGCAGTTCGACGGGCTCGGGAGGCATTCAGTACTTC.

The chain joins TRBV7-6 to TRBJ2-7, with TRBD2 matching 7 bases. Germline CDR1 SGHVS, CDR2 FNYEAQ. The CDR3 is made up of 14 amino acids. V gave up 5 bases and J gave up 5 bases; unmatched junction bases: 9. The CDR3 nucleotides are TGTGCCAGCAGCAAACTAGCGTCGGCCCACGAGCAGTACTTC. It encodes CASSKLASAHEQYF.

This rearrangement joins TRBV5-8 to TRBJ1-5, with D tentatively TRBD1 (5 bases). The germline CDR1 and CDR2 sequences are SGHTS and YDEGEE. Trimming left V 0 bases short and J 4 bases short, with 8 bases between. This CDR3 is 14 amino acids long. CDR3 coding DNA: TGTGCCAGCAGCTTGGGCAGGGTTAATCAGCCCCAGCATTTT. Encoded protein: CASSLGRVNQPQHF.

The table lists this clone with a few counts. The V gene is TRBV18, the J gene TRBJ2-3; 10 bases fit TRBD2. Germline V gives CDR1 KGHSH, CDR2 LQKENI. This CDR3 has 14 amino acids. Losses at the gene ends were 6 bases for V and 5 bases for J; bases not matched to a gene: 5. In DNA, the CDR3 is TGTGCCAGCTCCCGGACTAGCGGTAAAGATACGCAGTATTTT. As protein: CASSRTSGKDTQYF.

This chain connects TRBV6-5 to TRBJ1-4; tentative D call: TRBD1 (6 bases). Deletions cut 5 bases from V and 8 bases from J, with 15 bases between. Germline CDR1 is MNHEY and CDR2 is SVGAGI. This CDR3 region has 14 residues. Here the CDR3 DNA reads TGTGCCAGCAGTCTCGGGGGGGGGCGAGAAAAACTGTTTTTT. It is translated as CASSLGGGREKLFF.

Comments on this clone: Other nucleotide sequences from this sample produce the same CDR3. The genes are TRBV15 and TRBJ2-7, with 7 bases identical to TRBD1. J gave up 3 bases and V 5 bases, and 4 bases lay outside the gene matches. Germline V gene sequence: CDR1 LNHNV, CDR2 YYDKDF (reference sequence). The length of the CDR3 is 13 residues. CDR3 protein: CATSRDRGYEQYF. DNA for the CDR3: TGTGCCACCAGCCGGGACAGAGGCTACGAGCAGTACTTC.

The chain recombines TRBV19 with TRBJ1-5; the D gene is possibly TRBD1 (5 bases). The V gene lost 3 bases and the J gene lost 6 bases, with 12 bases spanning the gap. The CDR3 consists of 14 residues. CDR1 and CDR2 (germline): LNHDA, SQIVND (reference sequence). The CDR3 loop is CASSMGQVGQPQHF. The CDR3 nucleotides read TGTGCCAGTAGTATGGGGCAGGTCGGTCAGCCCCAGCATTTT.

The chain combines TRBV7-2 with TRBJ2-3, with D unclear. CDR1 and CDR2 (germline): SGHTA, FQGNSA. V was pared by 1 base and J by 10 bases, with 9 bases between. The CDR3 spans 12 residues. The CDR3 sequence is CASSLVFGAQYF. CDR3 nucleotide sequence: TGTGCCAGCAGCTTAGTGTTCGGAGCGCAGTATTTT.

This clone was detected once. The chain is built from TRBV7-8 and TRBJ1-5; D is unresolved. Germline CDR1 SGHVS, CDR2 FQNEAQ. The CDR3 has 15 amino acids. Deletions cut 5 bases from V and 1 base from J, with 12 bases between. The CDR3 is CASSRDGGSNQPQHF. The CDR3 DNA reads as TGTGCCAGCAGCCGAGACGGAGGAAGCAATCAGCCCCAGCATTTT.

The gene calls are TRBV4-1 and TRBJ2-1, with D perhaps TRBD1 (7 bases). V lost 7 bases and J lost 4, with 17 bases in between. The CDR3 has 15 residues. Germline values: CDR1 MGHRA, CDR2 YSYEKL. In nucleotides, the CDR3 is TGCGCCAGCAAACCTACGCAGGGGGGATACAATGAGCAGTTCTTC. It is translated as CASKPTQGGYNEQFF.